This T cell receptor (beta chain) stems from a study of beta chain features in type 1 diabetes (dated by TCRdb to between 2018 and 2020). Describing the broader study: Mean age, gender distribution, total cell number and subset yield were not different between patients and healthy donors. The study compared TCRB repertoires of sorted circulating CD4+ T cell subsets between recently diagnosed type 1 diabetes patients and matched healthy donors. Regulatory and stem cell-like memory subsets were obtained from only 8 patients and about eight healthy donors, while naive and central memory subsets were obtained from all 30 or so donors. A total of roughly 99 million sorted cells were examined across all samples, and the number of cells per subset was strongly correlated with RNA yield. The study at large found these results: At VDJ recombination sites, type 1 diabetes patients had fewer insertions and more deleted nucleotides, which implies abnormalities in thymic rearrangement. HLA sub-analyses involved small numbers of individuals, so any influence of HLA type on TCRB rearrangement remained unresolved. In all four CD4+ subsets, TCRB CDR3 length was moderately but significantly shorter in type 1 diabetes patients. Because cDNA was sequenced instead of genomic DNA, activated cells with high expression could be over-represented, although the groups did not differ in activation or CD3 levels. Shorter templates might have been favored by PCR, but patient and control samples were amplified and corrected together, so both groups would have been affected equally by any skew. Naive, central memory and regulatory TCRB repertoires appeared more similar among patients than among healthy donors.

Reading the germline V gene gives CDR1 ENHRY and CDR2 SYGVKD. Relative to germline, V is missing 3 bases and J is missing 5 bases, with 9 bases of the junction outside any gene match. There are 17 amino acids in the CDR3, from cysteine to phenylalanine inclusive. Here the CDR3 DNA is all that survives: 51 bases in frame from base 1. Each donor gave one peripheral blood draw, roughly 0.12 L on average, collected into heparinised tubes. A BD FACSAria II and a panel including CD45RO, CCR7, CD25, CD127, CD95 and CD27 were used to sort naive, central memory, regulatory and stem cell-like memory CD4+ T cells. All sorted populations exceeded 98% purity. PBMCs were isolated right away by Lymphoprep density gradient centrifugation and were stained directly, without culture. So that batch effects would be minimized, each experiment stained and sorted samples in pairs, pairing one healthy donor with one patient.

All of the isolated RNA was reverse transcribed with the High Capacity cDNA Reverse Transcription Kit, so expressed TCRB transcripts were sequenced. Naive, central memory and regulatory T cell samples underwent deep immunoSEQ sequencing, averaging around 4 million total reads per sample. Sorted cells were lysed in RLT buffer, and RNA was extracted using DNase-treated RNeasy Micro or Mini kits according to cell number. To prevent cross-contamination, every cell subset was processed on its own, while patient and healthy donor samples were processed together. The immunoSEQ multiplex PCR was used to amplify TCRB sequences from cDNA, generating 87-bp fragments that spanned the CDR3 region. The amplicons were sequenced using the Illumina HiSeq platform. The study's own analysis went as follows. Synthetic template baselines were used to correct PCR bias computationally, reads within Hamming distance 2 were collapsed, and singletons that could not be merged were discarded. Reads were aligned against IMGT so that V, D and J genes, CDR3 length and insertions or deletions at six rearrangement sites could be assigned. Within each subset, clonotype counts were normalized to sorted cell number, after which true diversity and Gini coefficients were computed with the tcR R package. Repertoire sharing was quantified using the overlap coefficient calculated on TCRB nucleotide sequences. Out-of-frame TCRB sequences from naive cells were analyzed as a proxy for the pre-selection repertoire. Drawn from immuneACCESS, this table holds only the in-frame rearrangements with V and J called that TCRdb kept. Clones are partly lost; checked studies trace under half to an unresolved V gene and leave the rest unexplained. Clone size and V and J calls were adopted from that table, with D and trimming inferred from the DNA. The sample contains about 650,000 clones, under 15% of them found a single time. The top ten hold about 0.11% of the sample.

Worth noting for this clone: This clone's antigen is unknown. No quality values exist for individual bases; no much larger clone is one base distant.

The TCR comes from a man younger than 40 with type 1 diabetes. Sequenced sample: naive CD4+ T cells from blood. The cell subset or site label here, explained by the study, means: true naive CD4+ T cells. The sequence links TRBV10-3 to TRBJ2-1, and TRBD1 aligns with 11 junction nucleotides. In nucleotide form, the sequence is TGTGCCATCAGTGATTACCTGGGACAGGGGGGGGACAATGAGCAGTTCTTC. This gives the protein CAISDYLGQGGDNEQFF.